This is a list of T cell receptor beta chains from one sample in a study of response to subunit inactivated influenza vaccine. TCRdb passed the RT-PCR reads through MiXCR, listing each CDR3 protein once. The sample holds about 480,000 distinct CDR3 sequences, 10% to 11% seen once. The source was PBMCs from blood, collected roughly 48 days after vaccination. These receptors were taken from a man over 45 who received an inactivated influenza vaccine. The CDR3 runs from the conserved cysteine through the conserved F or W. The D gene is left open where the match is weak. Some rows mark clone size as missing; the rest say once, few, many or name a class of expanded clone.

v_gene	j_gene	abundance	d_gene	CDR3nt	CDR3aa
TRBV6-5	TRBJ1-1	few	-	TGTGCCAGCAGTTATCTGGCGGGGATCGGGAACACTGAAGCTTTCTTT	CASSYLAGIGNTEAFF
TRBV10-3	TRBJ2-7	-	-	TGTGCCATCAGTGAGTCGCGAGACACAACAGGCTACTCCTACGAGCAGTACTTC	CAISESRDTTGYSYEQYF
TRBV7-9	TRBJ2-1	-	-	TGTGCCAGCAGCTACCTAGGGCGTTTGGTCTACAATGAGCAGTTCTTC	CASSYLGRLVYNEQFF
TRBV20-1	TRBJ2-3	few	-	TGCAGTGCTAGAGAGATAGGGGCAGATACGCAGTATTTT	CSAREIGADTQYF
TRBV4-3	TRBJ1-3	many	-	TGCGCCAGCAGCCAAGATTGGCAGGGGACAGGAAACACCATATATTTT	CASSQDWQGTGNTIYF
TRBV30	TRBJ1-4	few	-	TGTGCCTGGAGTTTAAGTGGTAATGAAAAACTGTTTTTT	CAWSLSGNEKLFF
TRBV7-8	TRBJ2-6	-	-	TGTGCCAGCAGCGATAGACGGACTGGGGCCAACGTCCTGACTTTC	CASSDRRTGANVLTF
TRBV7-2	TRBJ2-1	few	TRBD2	TGTGCCAGCAGAAGACTAGCGGGGGGGCCTAATGAGCAGTTCTTC	CASRRLAGGPNEQFF
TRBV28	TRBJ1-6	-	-	TGTGCCAGTTCTCGAGGCAGGTTCAATTCACCCCTCCACTTT	CASSRGRFNSPLHF
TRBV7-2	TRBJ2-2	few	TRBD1	TGTGCCAGCAGCCCGGGACAGGGGTCCACCGGGGAGCTGTTTTTT	CASSPGQGSTGELFF
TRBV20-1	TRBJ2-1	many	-	TGCAGTGCCGACGATGAGGGAAATGAGCAGTTCTTC	CSADDEGNEQFF
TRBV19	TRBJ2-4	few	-	TGTGCCAGCCAAGGTCGGGAAATTACTAAAAACATTCAGTACTTC	CASQGREITKNIQYF
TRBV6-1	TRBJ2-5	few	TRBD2	TGTGCCAGCAGCGGGGGGGGGCAACAAGAGACCCAGTACTTC	CASSGGGQQETQYF
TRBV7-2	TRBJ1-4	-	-	TGTGCCAGCAGCTTAGAACTGGCCTCTAATGAAAAACTGTTTTTT	CASSLELASNEKLFF
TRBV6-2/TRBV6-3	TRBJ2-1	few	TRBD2	TGTGCCAGCAGTCCCCAACTAGCGGGCTCCTACAATGAGCAGTTCTTC	CASSPQLAGSYNEQFF
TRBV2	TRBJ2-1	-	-	TGTGCCAGCAGGGGGACGGTGTACAATGAGCAGTTCTTC	CASRGTVYNEQFF
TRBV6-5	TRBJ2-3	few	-	TGTGCCAGCAGTTACGTGGGGAGCACAGATACGCAGTATTTT	CASSYVGSTDTQYF
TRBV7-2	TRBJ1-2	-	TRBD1	TGTGCCAGCAGCTTTTACCAGGACAGGGCCGAGGGCGGCTACACCTTC	CASSFYQDRAEGGYTF
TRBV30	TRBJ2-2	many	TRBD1	TGTGCCTGGAGTGTGACAGGGGGCTCAACCGGGGAGCTGTTTTTT	CAWSVTGGSTGELFF
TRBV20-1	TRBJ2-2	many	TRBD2	TGCAGTGCTAGAAGGACTAGCGGGAGGACCGGGGAGCTGTTTTTT	CSARRTSGRTGELFF
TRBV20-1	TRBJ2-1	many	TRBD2	TGCAGTGGTGCGGGAGTTGGTAATGAGCAGTTCTTC	CSGAGVGNEQFF
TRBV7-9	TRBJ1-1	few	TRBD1	TGTGCCAGCAGCTTGGGCCGACAGGGGAGTAACACTGAAGCTTTCTTT	CASSLGRQGSNTEAFF
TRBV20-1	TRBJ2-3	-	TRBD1	TGCAGTGCTAGAGGGGATTGGGCAGGGGGCTTGCCAGATACGCAGTATTTT	CSARGDWAGGLPDTQYF
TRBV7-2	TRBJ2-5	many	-	TGTGCCAGCAGCCCCAGGGCCGGGGAGACCCAGTACTTC	CASSPRAGETQYF
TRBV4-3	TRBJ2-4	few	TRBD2	TGCGCCAGCAGCCGAGACTACGGGACTAGCGGGGGCATTCAGTACTTC	CASSRDYGTSGGIQYF
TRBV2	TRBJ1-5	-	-	TGTGCCACCCAGGGAGGTTCCGGGGGTGATCAGCCCCAGCATTTT	CATQGGSGGDQPQHF
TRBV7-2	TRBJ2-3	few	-	TGTGCCAGCAGCTCCCCCACGGGACTTCTCCCAGATACGCAGTATTTT	CASSSPTGLLPDTQYF
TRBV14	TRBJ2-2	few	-	TGTGCCAGCAGCTCGCTAATTCCGGGATCGAACACCGGGGAGCTGTTTTTT	CASSSLIPGSNTGELFF
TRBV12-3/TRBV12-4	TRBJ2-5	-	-	TGTGCCAGCAGTTTGGGGGCCACGCCAGGGGCCCAGTACTTC	CASSLGATPGAQYF
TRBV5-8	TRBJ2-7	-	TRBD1	TGTGCCAGCAGCTTGACCCCGGGACAGGGGGTCGAGCAGTACTTC	CASSLTPGQGVEQYF
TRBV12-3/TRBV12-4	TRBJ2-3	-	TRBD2	TGTGCCAGCAGGGGGACTAGCGGGGGGCAAGATACGCAGTATTTT	CASRGTSGGQDTQYF
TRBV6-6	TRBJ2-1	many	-	TGTGCCAGCAGCCGTAGTAGGAATGAGCAGTTCTTC	CASSRSRNEQFF
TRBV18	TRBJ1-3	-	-	TGTGCCAGCTCACCACCGGACAAGAGCTCTGGAAACACCATATATTTT	CASSPPDKSSGNTIYF
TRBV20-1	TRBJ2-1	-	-	TGCAGTGCTAGCGACTCCTCAGTCTCCTACAATGAGCAGTTCTTC	CSASDSSVSYNEQFF
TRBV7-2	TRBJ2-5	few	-	TGTGCCAGCAGCCTGGGCTTCTTAGGGGAGACCCAGTACTTC	CASSLGFLGETQYF
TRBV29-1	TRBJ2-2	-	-	TGCAGCGTTGGCCGTGGCGGGGAGCTGTTTTTT	CSVGRGGELFF
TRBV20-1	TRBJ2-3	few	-	TGCAGTGCTAGGCAAGCTAGCACAGATACGCAGTATTTT	CSARQASTDTQYF
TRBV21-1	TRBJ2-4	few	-	TGTGCCAGCAGCCTAATGCAGGGACAGCTCAAAAACATTCAGTACTTC	CASSLMQGQLKNIQYF
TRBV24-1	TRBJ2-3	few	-	TGTGCCACCCAGACAGGTGGCACTAGCACAGATACGCAGTATTTT	CATQTGGTSTDTQYF
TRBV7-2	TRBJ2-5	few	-	TGTGCCAGCAGCTCGTCTTGGGCGGAAGAGACCCAGTACTTC	CASSSSWAEETQYF
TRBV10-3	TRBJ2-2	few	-	TGTGCCATCAGTGACAGGGGAGAGGGGAACACCGGGGAGCTGTTTTTT	CAISDRGEGNTGELFF
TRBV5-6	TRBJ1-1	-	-	TGTGCCAGCAGCCGCAGGGGACCCGAAGCTTTCTTT	CASSRRGPEAFF
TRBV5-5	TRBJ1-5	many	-	TGTGCCAGCAGCTTGGGTCAGCTTAGCAATCAGCCCCAGCATTTT	CASSLGQLSNQPQHF
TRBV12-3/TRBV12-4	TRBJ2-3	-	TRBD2	TGTGCCAGCACCGGCACAGGAGGGAGCGGGGTGACGCAGTATTTT	CASTGTGGSGVTQYF
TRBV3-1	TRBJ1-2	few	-	TGTGCCAGCAGGCCAGGACAATTGCTTAGCGGCTACACCTTC	CASRPGQLLSGYTF
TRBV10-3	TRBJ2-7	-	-	TGTGCCATCAGAGGACCAGGGTTTTCCTACGAGCAGTACTTC	CAIRGPGFSYEQYF
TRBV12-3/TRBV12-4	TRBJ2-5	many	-	TGTGCCAGCAGTTTTGCAGGGGCACAAGAGACCCAGTACTTC	CASSFAGAQETQYF
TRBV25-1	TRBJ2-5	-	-	TGTGCCAGCAGCCGGGCATCCCTTGGTACCCAGTACTTC	CASSRASLGTQYF
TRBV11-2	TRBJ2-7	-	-	TGTGCCAGCACCAACTCAAGGGCAAGGGTCGCCGAGCAGTACTTC	CASTNSRARVAEQYF
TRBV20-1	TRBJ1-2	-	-	TGCAGTGCTGGCGGGGTTAACTATGGCTACACCTTC	CSAGGVNYGYTF
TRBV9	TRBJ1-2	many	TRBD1	TGTGCCAGCAGCGAAAAACAGGGGAACTATGGCTACACCTTC	CASSEKQGNYGYTF
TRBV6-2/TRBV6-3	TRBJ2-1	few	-	TGTGCCAGCGAAACAAGCTACAATGAGCAGTTCTTC	CASETSYNEQFF
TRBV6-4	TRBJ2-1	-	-	TGTGCCAGCAGTGAACAACTAGCCGCTGAGCAGTTCTTC	CASSEQLAAEQFF
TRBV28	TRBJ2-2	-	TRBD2	TGTGCCAGCAGGCCGACTAGCGGCAACACCGGGGAGCTGTTTTTT	CASRPTSGNTGELFF
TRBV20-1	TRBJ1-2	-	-	TGCAGTGCTAGAGAGGAGAAGGACTATGGCTACACCTTC	CSAREEKDYGYTF